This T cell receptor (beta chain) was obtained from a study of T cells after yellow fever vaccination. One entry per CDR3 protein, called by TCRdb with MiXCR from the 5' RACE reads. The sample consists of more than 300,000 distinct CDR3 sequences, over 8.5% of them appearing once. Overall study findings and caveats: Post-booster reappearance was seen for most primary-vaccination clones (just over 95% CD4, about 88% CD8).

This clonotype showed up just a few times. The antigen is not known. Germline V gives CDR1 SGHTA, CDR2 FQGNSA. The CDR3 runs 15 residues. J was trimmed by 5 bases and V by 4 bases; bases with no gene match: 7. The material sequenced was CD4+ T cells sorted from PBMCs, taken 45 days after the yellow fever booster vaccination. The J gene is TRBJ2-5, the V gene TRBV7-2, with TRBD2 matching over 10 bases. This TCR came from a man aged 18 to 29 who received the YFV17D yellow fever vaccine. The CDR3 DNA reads TGTGCCAGCAGCTACGATCTAGCGGGGGCGGAGACCCAGTACTTC. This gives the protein CASSYDLAGAETQYF.